The TCR beta chain under discussion was sequenced for a study of T cells expressing NK-cell markers. Overall study results and limits: Researchers report these clonotypes also headed the CD3+CD56-NKG2C+ fraction in four donors.

The length of the CDR3 is 20 residues. Germline V gene sequence: CDR1 LGHNA, CDR2 YNFKEQ. TCRdb reprocessed the 5' RACE reads and stores each CDR3 protein as one record, lacking DNA. This table holds some 140,000 distinct CDR3 sequences. In the case of this clonotype: Its specificity is not known.

The specimen was blood T cells: a sorted CD56 or NKG2C T cell subset, CD4+ or CD8+ T cells, or bulk PBMC T cells (not recorded which). This sequence joins TRBV4-2 and TRBJ2-5; TCRdb picks TRBD2, but there is no DNA to check that call. This clonotype originated in a woman aged 50 to 65 in good health. The CDR3 sequence: CASSPKTRGKREGLWETQYF.